These 17 T cell receptor beta chains share one sample of origin, sequenced in a study of T cell changes during pregnancy in multiple sclerosis (dated by TCRdb to between 2018 and 2020). Library preparation was by the immunoSEQ multiplex PCR assay. TCRdb took this table from immuneACCESS and kept in-frame rearrangements with V and J called. Such tables lack part of the clones; where checked against another copy, unresolved V genes explain under half of the gap, and the rest is unexplained. Across this sample there are under 90,000 clones, with roughly 89% seen only once. The ten largest clones represent roughly 3.7% of the sample. The sample here was peripheral blood, taken after pregnancy. The source is a female donor in good health, enrolled as a control in a pregnancy study.

The V call is TRBV28, the J call TRBJ1-1; 9 bases are a match to TRBD1. This CDR3 spans 15 amino acids. The J segment lost 8 bases and the V segment lost 5 bases, leaving 12 bases of the junction unmatched. Germline-derived CDR1 and CDR2 are MDHEN and SYDVKM. The CDR3 reads CASSQLNRGPKEAFF. CDR3 sequence (DNA): TGTGCCAGCAGTCAGCTTAACAGGGGGCCAAAGGAAGCTTTCTTT.

The V call is TRBV5-6, the J call TRBJ2-7, with 10 bases identical to TRBD1. CDR1 is SGHDT, CDR2 YYEEEE, per germline. There are 16 residues in the CDR3. Germline trimming cut 4 bases from V and 2 bases from J; bases unmatched to any gene: 9. Here the CDR3 DNA reads TGTGCCAGCAGCCAGCCCGGGACAGGGGTTCCCTACGAGCAGTACTTC. Its protein product is CASSQPGTGVPYEQYF. The full variable domain, completed using reference TRBV5-6 and TRBJ2-7, is DAGVTQSPTHLIKTRGQQVTLRCSPKSGHDTVSWYQQALGQGPQFIFQYYEEEERQRGNFPDRFSGHQFPNYSSELNVNALLLGDSALYLCASSQPGTGVPYEQYFGPGTRLTVT.

The chain uses TRBV4-2 and TRBJ2-2; tentatively, D is TRBD1 (6 bases). Between the trimmed V and J ends, which lost 0 bases and 5 bases, there was a span of 19 bases. The CDR3 runs to 18 residues. Germline values: CDR1 LGHNA, CDR2 YNFKEQ. The CDR3 DNA reads as TGTGCCAGCAGCCAAGATGGTTTTCTACAGGGTTCGACCGGGGAGCTGTTTTTT. The encoded protein is CASSQDGFLQGSTGELFF.

The chain carries TRBV5-1 and TRBJ2-7; 8 positions match TRBD1. J gave up 3 bases and V 4 bases, and 6 bases lay outside the gene matches. Germline CDR1 and CDR2: SGHRS and YFSETQ. There are 14 residues in the CDR3. The CDR3 DNA follows: TGCGCCAGCAGCGGCCGAGACAGGGGCTACGAGCAGTACTTC. This translates into CASSGRDRGYEQYF.

The rearrangement uses TRBV19 and TRBJ2-1, with 7 bases lining up with TRBD1. CDR1 LNHDA and CDR2 SQIVND come from the germline V gene (reference sequence). This CDR3 contains 15 residues. V shed 7 bases and J 4 bases; nucleotides not matched to a gene: 10. CDR3 in DNA: TGTGCCAGTAACCCGACAGGGAGCCAATACAATGAGCAGTTCTTC. Its translation is CASNPTGSQYNEQFF.

This sequence joins TRBV7-2 and TRBJ1-1; 10 positions agree with TRBD1. CDR3 length: 16 amino acids. Germline V gene lookup returns CDR1 SGHTA and CDR2 FQGNSA. Trimming cost V 0 bases and J 5 bases; bases outside gene matches: 6. The CDR3 is CASSLALGQGNTEAFF. The CDR3 bases are TGTGCCAGCAGCTTAGCGCTGGGACAGGGGAATACTGAAGCTTTCTTT.

The chain joins TRBV20-1 to TRBJ2-1; 7 nucleotides match TRBD2. The CDR3 has 11 amino acids. Germline V gene data show CDR1 as DFQATT and CDR2 as SNEGSKA (reference sequence). The trim removed 6 bases at V and 7 bases at J, leaving 3 bases unmatched. The CDR3 reads CSAGGSNEQFF. The CDR3 nucleotides read TGCAGTGCCGGGGGGTCGAATGAGCAGTTCTTC.

The chain links TRBV7-3 to TRBJ1-1, with TRBD1 matching 7 bases. V was clipped by 4 bases and J by 6 bases; unmatched bases: 5. The CDR3 loop spans 13 amino acids. Looked up from germline, CDR1 is SGHTA and CDR2 is FQGTGA. The CDR3 DNA follows: TGTGCCAGCAGCTCGAACAGGGGTGCTGAAGCTTTCTTT. This sequence encodes CASSSNRGAEAFF.

The CDR3 reads CATSRDLASGAYEQYF. The CDR3 DNA reads TGTGCCACCAGCAGAGATCTCGCTAGCGGGGCGTACGAGCAGTACTTC. V usage is TRBV15 and J usage is TRBJ2-7, with 9 bases that match TRBD2. Germline values: CDR1 LNHNV, CDR2 YYDKDF (reference sequence). The CDR3 loop spans 16 amino acids. Trimming at V came to 0 bases and at J to 4 bases, leaving 7 bases not matched to a gene.

By share, this clone counts as medium-sized. The chain recombines TRBV11-2 with TRBJ2-1; 8 bases match TRBD2. J lost 5 bases, V lost 1 base, and 4 bases had no gene match. Germline V gene sequence: CDR1 SGHAT, CDR2 FQNNGV. This CDR3 spans 15 amino acids. DNA for the CDR3: TGTGCCAGCAGCTTAGGAGCGGGGGTCAACAATGAGCAGTTCTTC. It specifies CASSLGAGVNNEQFF.

This clone was counted a single time. The chain is built from TRBV4-2 and TRBJ2-5; 12 bases are a match to TRBD1. This CDR3 comprises 16 residues. From germline, CDR1 is LGHNA and CDR2 YNFKEQ. After removal of 0 bases from V and 4 bases from J, the junction contained 3 bases not matched to a gene. The CDR3 loop reads CASSQDGTGGAETQYF. CDR3 nucleotide sequence: TGTGCCAGCAGCCAAGATGGGACAGGGGGCGCAGAGACCCAGTACTTC.

V usage is TRBV27 and J usage is TRBJ1-5; the D gene is possibly TRBD1 (5 bases). The CDR3 runs 13 residues. Looked up from germline, CDR1 is MNHEY and CDR2 is SMNVEV (reference sequence). Trimming removed 6 bases from V and 7 bases from J, with 13 bases in between. The CDR3, as DNA: TGTGCCAGCAGCCATCGGGGGGACCAGCCCCAGCATTTT. Amino acids: CASSHRGDQPQHF.

This chain joins TRBV7-9 and TRBJ1-1; 9 bases are a match to TRBD1. CDR1 is SEHNR and CDR2 is FQNEAQ in the germline V gene (reference sequence). The CDR3 length is 12 residues. The V and J ends lost 6 bases and 8 bases, in that order; junction bases with no gene match: 4. The CDR3 here is CASRGTGNEAFF. The CDR3 nucleotides read TGTGCCAGCAGGGGGACAGGGAACGAAGCTTTCTTT. Supplemented by reference TRBV7-9 and TRBJ1-1, the full variable domain reads DTGVSQNPRHKITKRGQNVTFRCDPISEHNRLYWYRQTLGQGPEFLTYFQNEAQLEKSRLLSDRFSAERPKGSFSTLEIQRTEQGDSAMYLCASRGTGNEAFFGQGTRLTVV.

This clone was seen only a few times. This chain connects TRBV4-1 to TRBJ2-7; perhaps TRBD2 as D (6 bases). CDR1 is MGHRA, CDR2 YSYEKL, per germline. The CDR3 is 15 amino acids. The germline V and J ends were trimmed by 4 bases and 3 bases, with 16 bases remaining between them. The CDR3 coding sequence is TGCGCCAGCAGCCCCGGGCTATTGGGAGGCTACGAGCAGTACTTC. Its protein is CASSPGLLGGYEQYF.

V usage is TRBV28 and J usage is TRBJ1-1, with a tentative D call TRBD1 (5 bases). CDR3 length: 14 amino acids. Trimming left V 3 bases short and J 0 bases short, with 8 bases between. CDR1 and CDR2 from the germline V gene are MDHEN and SYDVKM. The CDR3 nucleotides read TGTGCCAGCAGTTTTGGACACCTGAACACTGAAGCTTTCTTT. The encoded protein is CASSFGHLNTEAFF.

This clone was found a few times. This chain links TRBV7-9 with TRBJ1-5; D remains ambiguous. Germline CDR1 is SEHNR and CDR2 is FQNEAQ (reference sequence). V dropped 6 bases and J dropped 9 bases, with 12 bases sitting between them. This CDR3 has 12 residues. CDR3 region: CASSPDAGPQHF. The DNA of the CDR3 is TGTGCCAGCAGTCCCGACGCAGGGCCCCAGCATTTT.

For this clone: Because the CDR3's place on the DNA is in doubt, the DNA is left out and the CDR3 is given as listed by TCRdb. V and J are TRBV1 and TRBJ2-4; TRBD2, the table's D call, was not compared with the DNA. TRBV1 is an annotated pseudogene. The CDR3 region is 16 residues in length, termini included. The CDR3 sequence: CTSSLVGRGAKNIQYF.